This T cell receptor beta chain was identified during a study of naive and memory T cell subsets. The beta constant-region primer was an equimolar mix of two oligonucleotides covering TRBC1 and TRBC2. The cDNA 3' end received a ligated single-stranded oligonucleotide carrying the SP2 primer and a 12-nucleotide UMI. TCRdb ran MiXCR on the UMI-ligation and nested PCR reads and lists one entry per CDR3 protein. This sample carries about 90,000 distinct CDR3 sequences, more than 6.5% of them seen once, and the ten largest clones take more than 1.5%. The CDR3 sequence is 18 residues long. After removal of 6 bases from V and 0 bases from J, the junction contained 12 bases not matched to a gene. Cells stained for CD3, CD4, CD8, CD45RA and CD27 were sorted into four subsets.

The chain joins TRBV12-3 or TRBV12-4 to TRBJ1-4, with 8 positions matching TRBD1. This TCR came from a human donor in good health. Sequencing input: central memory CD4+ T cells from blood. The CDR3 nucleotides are TGTGCCAGCAGACTCCGAGGGGACAGGACATCAACTAATGAAAAACTGTTTTTT. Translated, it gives CASRLRGDRTSTNEKLFF.